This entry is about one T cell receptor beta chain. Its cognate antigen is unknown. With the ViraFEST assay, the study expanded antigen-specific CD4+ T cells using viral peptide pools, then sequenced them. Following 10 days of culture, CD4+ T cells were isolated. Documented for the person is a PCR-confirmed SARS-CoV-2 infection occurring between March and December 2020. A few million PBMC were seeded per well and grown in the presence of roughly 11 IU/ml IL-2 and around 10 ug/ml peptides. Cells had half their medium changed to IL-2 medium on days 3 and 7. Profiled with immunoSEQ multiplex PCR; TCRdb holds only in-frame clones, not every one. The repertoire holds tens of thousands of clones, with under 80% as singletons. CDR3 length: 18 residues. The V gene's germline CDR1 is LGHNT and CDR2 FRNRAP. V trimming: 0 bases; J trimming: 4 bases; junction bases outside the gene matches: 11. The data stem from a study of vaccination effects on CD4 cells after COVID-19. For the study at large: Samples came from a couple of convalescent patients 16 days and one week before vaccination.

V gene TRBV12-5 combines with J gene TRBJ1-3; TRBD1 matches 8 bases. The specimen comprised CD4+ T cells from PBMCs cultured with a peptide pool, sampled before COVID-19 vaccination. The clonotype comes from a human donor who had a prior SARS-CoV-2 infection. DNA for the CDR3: TGTGCTAGTGGTTTGGTACCTGGACAGGGCACTTGCGGAAACACCATATATTTT. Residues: CASGLVPGQGTCGNTIYF.